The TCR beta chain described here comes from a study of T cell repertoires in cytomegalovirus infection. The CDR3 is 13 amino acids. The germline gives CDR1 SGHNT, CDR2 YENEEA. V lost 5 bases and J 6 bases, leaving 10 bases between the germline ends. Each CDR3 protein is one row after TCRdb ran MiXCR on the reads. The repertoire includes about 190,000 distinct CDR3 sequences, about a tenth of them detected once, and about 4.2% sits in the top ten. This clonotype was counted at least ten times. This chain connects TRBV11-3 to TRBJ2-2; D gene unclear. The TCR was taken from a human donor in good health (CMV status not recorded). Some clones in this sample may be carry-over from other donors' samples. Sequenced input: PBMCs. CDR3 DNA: TGTGCCAGCAGCCCCTCTGACTCCGGGGAGCTGTTTTTT. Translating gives CASSPSDSGELFF.